The rows below give T cell receptor beta chains drawn from one sample of a study of blood T cell repertoires in COVID-19. The data were produced by immunoSEQ multiplex PCR, yet TCRdb's version contains in-frame clones alone and is incomplete. The table lists more than 300,000 clones, 85% to 90% of them singletons, with 5.5% to 7.5% in the top ten. The source material was peripheral blood. Receptors originate from a woman in her 70s with COVID-19, enrolled during active disease. Both conserved end residues are part of each CDR3. The order of the fields is CDR3 DNA, CDR3 protein, V gene, clone size, D gene, J gene. A D gene is named only where the DNA matches it firmly. Part of the rows lack a size; the others show once, few, many or a class for expanded clones.

CDR3nt: TGTGCCAGCAGCTTGGCCTACGCAGGCAAAAACATTCAGTACTTC
CDR3aa: CASSLAYAGKNIQYF
v_gene: TRBV5-6
abundance: NA
d_gene: NA
j_gene: TRBJ2-4

CDR3nt: TGTGCCAGCAGCCCCAGCCGAGGAGGAGGCGGTAATTCACCCCTCCACTTT
CDR3aa: CASSPSRGGGGNSPLHF
v_gene: TRBV5-8
abundance: NA
d_gene: NA
j_gene: TRBJ1-6

CDR3nt: TGTGCCAGCAGCTTGTCGGGCGGGGCAGTAACCGGGGAGCTGTTTTTT
CDR3aa: CASSLSGGAVTGELFF
v_gene: TRBV5-4
abundance: NA
d_gene: NA
j_gene: TRBJ2-2

CDR3nt: TGTGCCAGCAGCCCCCAGCGGGGCCCCTACAATGAGCAGTTCTTC
CDR3aa: CASSPQRGPYNEQFF
v_gene: TRBV5-6
abundance: NA
d_gene: TRBD2
j_gene: TRBJ2-1

CDR3nt: TGTGCCAGCAAAACTCTCTCTGGACTAGCGGGGGGTACCGACTACAATGAGCAGTTCTTC
CDR3aa: CASKTLSGLAGGTDYNEQFF
v_gene: TRBV6-7
abundance: NA
d_gene: TRBD2
j_gene: TRBJ2-1

CDR3nt: TGTCGGACAGCTTCGTGGTACGAGCAGTACTTC
CDR3aa: CRTASWYEQYF
v_gene: TRBV21-1
abundance: NA
d_gene: NA
j_gene: TRBJ2-7

CDR3nt: TGTGCCAGCAGTTTGACATACGAGCAGTACTTC
CDR3aa: CASSLTYEQYF
v_gene: TRBV12-3/TRBV12-4
abundance: NA
d_gene: NA
j_gene: TRBJ2-7

CDR3nt: TGCGCCAGCAGCCAAGTGGGACTGACAGGGGCTTACGAGCAGTACTTC
CDR3aa: CASSQVGLTGAYEQYF
v_gene: TRBV4-1
abundance: few
d_gene: TRBD1
j_gene: TRBJ2-7

CDR3nt: TGTGCCAGCAGCTTAATTAGGACTAGCGCCCAAGAGACCCAGTACTTC
CDR3aa: CASSLIRTSAQETQYF
v_gene: TRBV7-9
abundance: NA
d_gene: TRBD2
j_gene: TRBJ2-5

CDR3nt: TGTGCCAGCAGCTTAGTGCGTAGGGGCGGCACTGAAGCTTTCTTT
CDR3aa: CASSLVRRGGTEAFF
v_gene: TRBV7-9
abundance: NA
d_gene: NA
j_gene: TRBJ1-1

CDR3nt: TGTGCCAGCAGTTTATTAAACACAGATACGCAGTATTTT
CDR3aa: CASSLLNTDTQYF
v_gene: TRBV27
abundance: NA
d_gene: NA
j_gene: TRBJ2-3

CDR3nt: TGCGCCAGCAGCTTCCAGACTAGCGGGGATGGAGATACGCAGTATTTT
CDR3aa: CASSFQTSGDGDTQYF
v_gene: TRBV5-1
abundance: NA
d_gene: TRBD2
j_gene: TRBJ2-3

CDR3nt: TGTGCCACCAGTGATTCGAAACAGGGGCCCCGCTCCTACGAGCAGTACTTC
CDR3aa: CATSDSKQGPRSYEQYF
v_gene: TRBV24-1
abundance: NA
d_gene: TRBD1
j_gene: TRBJ2-7

CDR3nt: TGCGCCAGCAGTCAATCAGTCGGGAATAGCAATCAGCCCCAGCATTTT
CDR3aa: CASSQSVGNSNQPQHF
v_gene: TRBV23-1
abundance: once
d_gene: NA
j_gene: TRBJ1-5

CDR3nt: TGTGCCAGCTGCTTAGGGACAGGACCTTCCTACGAGCAGTACTTC
CDR3aa: CASCLGTGPSYEQYF
v_gene: TRBV21-1
abundance: NA
d_gene: NA
j_gene: TRBJ2-7

CDR3nt: TGTGCCAGCAGCCAGTCCACCCCGGACACTGAAGCTTTCTTT
CDR3aa: CASSQSTPDTEAFF
v_gene: TRBV3-1/TRBV3-2
abundance: once
d_gene: NA
j_gene: TRBJ1-1

CDR3nt: TGCGCCAGCAGTAACCGGGGAGCTTTCGAGCAGTACTTC
CDR3aa: CASSNRGAFEQYF
v_gene: TRBV10-1
abundance: NA
d_gene: NA
j_gene: TRBJ2-7

CDR3nt: TGCAGCGTTGACTGGGCGGGGGGGTCGGATACGCAGTATTTT
CDR3aa: CSVDWAGGSDTQYF
v_gene: TRBV29-1
abundance: once
d_gene: TRBD2
j_gene: TRBJ2-3

CDR3nt: TGTGCCAGCAGCTCCTCGGACTCCATCCAGTACTTC
CDR3aa: CASSSSDSIQYF
v_gene: TRBV7-9
abundance: few
d_gene: NA
j_gene: TRBJ2-7

CDR3nt: TGTGCCAGCAGCTTCATTGGCGGTAACACTGAAGCTTTCTTT
CDR3aa: CASSFIGGNTEAFF
v_gene: TRBV7-9
abundance: once
d_gene: NA
j_gene: TRBJ1-1

CDR3nt: TGTGCCTGGGCCAGGGGGCCTAATTCACCCCTCCACTTT
CDR3aa: CAWARGPNSPLHF
v_gene: TRBV30
abundance: NA
d_gene: TRBD1
j_gene: TRBJ1-6

CDR3nt: TGTGCCAGTAGCCGGCGGGACAGTAATTCACCCCTCCACTTT
CDR3aa: CASSRRDSNSPLHF
v_gene: TRBV19
abundance: many
d_gene: TRBD1
j_gene: TRBJ1-6

CDR3nt: TGCGCCAGCAGCTTGGGAGGTAGCGGGGGCAGGGAGACCCAGTACTTC
CDR3aa: CASSLGGSGGRETQYF
v_gene: TRBV5-1
abundance: once
d_gene: TRBD2
j_gene: TRBJ2-5

CDR3nt: TGCGCCAGCAGTGAGGGCGGAGGCTCACCCCTCCACTTT
CDR3aa: CASSEGGGSPLHF
v_gene: TRBV10-2
abundance: NA
d_gene: NA
j_gene: TRBJ1-6

CDR3nt: TGCGCCAGCAGCGTACGTTATGAACAGGGGTCCTACGAGCAGTACTTC
CDR3aa: CASSVRYEQGSYEQYF
v_gene: TRBV4-3
abundance: NA
d_gene: TRBD1
j_gene: TRBJ2-7

CDR3nt: TGTGCCAGCAGCACGTCGAGCGGGGGGGCCTTAAATGAGCAGTTCTTC
CDR3aa: CASSTSSGGALNEQFF
v_gene: TRBV7-2
abundance: NA
d_gene: TRBD2
j_gene: TRBJ2-1

CDR3nt: TGTGCCAGCAGCATTCTGACAGGGGGCACGGGGGAGCAGTACTTC
CDR3aa: CASSILTGGTGEQYF
v_gene: TRBV14
abundance: NA
d_gene: TRBD1
j_gene: TRBJ2-7

CDR3nt: TGTGCCAGCAGCCAGGGACAGAAACTGTTTTTT
CDR3aa: CASSQGQKLFF
v_gene: TRBV6-5
abundance: few
d_gene: TRBD1
j_gene: TRBJ1-4

CDR3nt: TGTGCCAGCAGCCCCACTTGGGGGGACAGCACAGATACGCAGTATTTT
CDR3aa: CASSPTWGDSTDTQYF
v_gene: TRBV7-3
abundance: NA
d_gene: NA
j_gene: TRBJ2-3

CDR3nt: TGTGCCAGCAGCTTTTCGGCAGGGGCAGGAAACACCATATATTTT
CDR3aa: CASSFSAGAGNTIYF
v_gene: TRBV7-2
abundance: few
d_gene: NA
j_gene: TRBJ1-3

CDR3nt: TGTGCCACCAGTCGGACAGGGAATCAGCCCCAGCATTTT
CDR3aa: CATSRTGNQPQHF
v_gene: TRBV24-1
abundance: NA
d_gene: TRBD1
j_gene: TRBJ1-5

CDR3nt: TGTGCCAGCAGCCAAGGGTCCGGGTCGGGAAACACCATATATTTT
CDR3aa: CASSQGSGSGNTIYF
v_gene: TRBV3-1/TRBV3-2
abundance: once
d_gene: NA
j_gene: TRBJ1-3

CDR3nt: TGTGCCAGCAGAGGACAGGGGGCAGGAAACACCATATATTTT
CDR3aa: CASRGQGAGNTIYF
v_gene: TRBV2
abundance: once
d_gene: TRBD1
j_gene: TRBJ1-3

CDR3nt: TGCGCCAGCAGTGATAACAGGGGAGGAAATTCACCCCTCCACTTT
CDR3aa: CASSDNRGGNSPLHF
v_gene: TRBV10-2
abundance: NA
d_gene: TRBD1
j_gene: TRBJ1-6

CDR3nt: TGCGCCAGCAGCTTGCGGGGGGACGGCGGCGAGCAGTTCTTC
CDR3aa: CASSLRGDGGEQFF
v_gene: TRBV5-1
abundance: NA
d_gene: TRBD2
j_gene: TRBJ2-1

CDR3nt: TGTGCCAGCAGTTGGACACAGGGGTACGAGCAGTACTTC
CDR3aa: CASSWTQGYEQYF
v_gene: TRBV27
abundance: NA
d_gene: TRBD1
j_gene: TRBJ2-7

CDR3nt: TGTGCCAGCAGAACAGGGGGTAGGACTGAAGCTTTCTTT
CDR3aa: CASRTGGRTEAFF
v_gene: TRBV2
abundance: few
d_gene: TRBD1
j_gene: TRBJ1-1